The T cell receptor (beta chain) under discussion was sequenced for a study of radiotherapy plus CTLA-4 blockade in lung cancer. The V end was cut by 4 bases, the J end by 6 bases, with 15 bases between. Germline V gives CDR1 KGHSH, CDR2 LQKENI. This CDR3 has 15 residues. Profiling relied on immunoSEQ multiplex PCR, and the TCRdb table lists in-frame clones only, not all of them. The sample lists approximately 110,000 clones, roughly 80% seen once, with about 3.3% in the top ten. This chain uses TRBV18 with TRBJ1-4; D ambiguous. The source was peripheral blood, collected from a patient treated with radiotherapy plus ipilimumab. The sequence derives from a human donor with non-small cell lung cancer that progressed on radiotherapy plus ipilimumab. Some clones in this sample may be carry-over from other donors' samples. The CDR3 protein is CASSLPGRSDEKLFF. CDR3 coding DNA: TGTGCCAGCTCACTACCCGGGAGATCGGATGAAAAACTGTTTTTT.